These 13 T cell receptor beta chains came from one sample sequenced in a study of identical twins (dated by TCRdb to 2016 to 2017). Library creation used 5' RACE. Sequencing used an Illumina HiSeq 2000. TCRdb reran the public reads through fastp at Q25 and MiXCR, keeping productive beta chains. One record per CDR3 amino acid sequence lists the most common genes and DNA. Across this sample there are about 720,000 distinct CDR3 sequences, with 8.5% to 9% seen only once. The ten biggest clones cover 0.75% to 1% of the sample. Separately, the same data were catalogued under a study of yellow fever vaccine responses in identical twins.

Material for sequencing was PBMCs. The receptor source for this set is a young woman in good health.

This chain uses TRBV5-1 with TRBJ2-1, with 8 bases identical to TRBD1. The V gene's germline CDR1 is SGHRS and CDR2 YFSETQ. CDR3 length: 15 residues. V was pared by 6 bases and J by 2 bases, with 7 bases of the junction left unmatched. The CDR3 is CASIDTGGAYNEQFF. CDR3 DNA sequence: TGCGCCAGCATCGATACAGGGGGAGCCTACAATGAGCAGTTCTTC.

This clonotype has ten or more counts. The chain uses TRBV20-1 and TRBJ2-7; TRBD1 might be the D (6 bases). CDR1 and CDR2 (germline): DFQATT, SNEGSKA (reference sequence). The CDR3 consists of 13 residues. V was trimmed by 7 bases and J by 2 bases, leaving 15 bases between them. DNA of the CDR3: TGCAGTGTGAACAGGGTCGATACCTACGAGCAGTACTTC. Amino acid sequence: CSVNRVDTYEQYF.

A few counts support this clonotype. This chain connects TRBV5-1 to TRBJ2-3; D is uncertain. The CDR3 has 15 amino acids. Germline V gene lookup returns CDR1 SGHRS and CDR2 YFSETQ. The V and J ends lost 1 base and 1 base respectively, with 10 bases between them. The CDR3 bases are TGCGCCAGCAGCTTGATTTTTCCAGGCACAGATACGCAGTATTTT. Translation: CASSLIFPGTDTQYF.

This clonotype was counted only a few times. This chain connects TRBV7-8 to TRBJ2-7; possible D gene TRBD2, 6 bases. CDR1 is SGHVS and CDR2 is FQNEAQ in the germline V gene. V was cut by 1 base and J by 3 bases, with 16 bases left in between. The CDR3 spans 16 residues. The CDR3 here is CASSLGWASDNYEQYF. The CDR3 nucleotides are TGTGCCAGCAGCTTAGGCTGGGCTAGCGATAACTACGAGCAGTACTTC.

This clonotype showed up just a few times. V and J are TRBV4-3 and TRBJ2-7; TRBD1 is a possible D gene (5 bases). V was clipped by 1 base and J by 3 bases, with 10 bases between them. Germline CDR1 LGHNA, CDR2 YSLEER. The CDR3 has 14 residues. Here the CDR3 reads CASSQATANYEQYF. The CDR3 DNA follows: TGCGCCAGCAGCCAAGCGACAGCAAACTACGAGCAGTACTTC.

This clonotype was seen a handful of times. The rearrangement links TRBV9 to TRBJ2-7, with 9 bases fitting TRBD2. Trimming removed 4 bases from V and 2 bases from J; junction bases left unmatched: 10. The CDR3 is 16 residues long. CDR1 and CDR2 from the germline V gene are SGDLS and YYNGEE. CDR3 sequence: CASSLESAGGTYEQYF. In nucleotides, the CDR3 is TGTGCCAGCAGCTTAGAAAGTGCGGGAGGGACCTACGAGCAGTACTTC.

This chain uses TRBV3-1 with TRBJ2-4; D not resolved. The ends were cut back, 1 base at V and 0 bases at J, with 7 bases in the middle. The CDR3 has 15 residues. Germline V CDR1 and CDR2: LGHDT, YNNKEL (reference sequence). The CDR3: CASSQGVLAKNIQYF. CDR3 nucleotides: TGTGCCAGCAGCCAAGGGGTCCTAGCCAAAAACATTCAGTACTTC. The full variable domain, rest sourced from reference TRBV3-1 and TRBJ2-4, is DTAVSQTPKYLVTQMGNDKSIKCEQNLGHDTMYWYKQDSKKFLKIMFSYNNKELIINETVPNRFSPKSPDKAHLNLHINSLELGDSAVYFCASSQGVLAKNIQYFGAGTRLSVL.

V usage is TRBV19 and J usage is TRBJ1-1; tentative D call: TRBD1 (5 bases). The CDR3 has 14 residues. The V and J ends lost 6 bases and 1 base respectively, with 12 bases between them. The germline CDR1 and CDR2 sequences are LNHDA and SQIVND (reference sequence). The CDR3 bases are TGTGCCAGTAGAGGCCGGGGGGGGAACACTGAAGCTTTCTTT. It is translated as CASRGRGGNTEAFF.

The V and J genes are TRBV13 and TRBJ2-7, with 8 bases fitting TRBD1. The CDR3 covers 15 residues. Germline V gene sequence: CDR1 PRHDT, CDR2 FYEKMQ (reference sequence). The trim removed 5 bases at V and 4 bases at J, leaving 10 bases unmatched. The CDR3 bases are TGTGCCAGCAGCCGAGACGGGACAGGACTGTACGAGCAGTACTTC. Protein product: CASSRDGTGLYEQYF.

The chain combines TRBV20-1 with TRBJ2-3, with D possibly being TRBD2 (5 bases). Deletions cut 8 bases from V and 3 bases from J, with 15 bases between. The CDR3 runs to 13 residues. Germline-derived CDR1 and CDR2 are DFQATT and SNEGSKA (reference sequence). The CDR3 sequence is CSKAELGTDTQYF. The DNA for the CDR3 is TGCAGTAAAGCGGAGCTAGGGACAGATACGCAGTATTTT.

At least ten counts were recorded for this clonotype. CDR3 nucleotide sequence: TGTGCCAGCAGCCAGAAGGTTACCGGGACAGGGAGGATGGTAGCTTTCTTT. Encoded protein: CASSQKVTGTGRMVAFF. This chain connects TRBV7-9 to TRBJ1-1, with 9 nucleotides matching TRBD1. V lost 5 bases and J lost 10; bases outside the gene matches: 20. Germline values: CDR1 SEHNR, CDR2 FQNEAQ (reference sequence). The CDR3 has 17 amino acids.

The genes are TRBV4-1 and TRBJ2-7; D possibly corresponds to TRBD2 (6 bases). This CDR3 contains 15 residues. Germline loops: CDR1 MGHRA, CDR2 YSYEKL. V lost 2 bases and J lost 2, with 13 bases in between. DNA for the CDR3: TGCGCCAGCAGCCAAAACTCTGGCGGGACCTACGAGCAGTACTTC. Its translation is CASSQNSGGTYEQYF.

This clonotype showed up many times. The chain employs TRBV5-8 and TRBJ1-2; D not resolved. The CDR3 runs 14 residues. Trimming cost V 0 bases and J 2 bases, with 8 bases left between them. Germline V gives CDR1 SGHTS, CDR2 YDEGEE. In DNA form, the CDR3 reads TGTGCCAGCAGCTTGGACAGTCTCAACTATGGCTACACCTTC. Amino acids: CASSLDSLNYGYTF.